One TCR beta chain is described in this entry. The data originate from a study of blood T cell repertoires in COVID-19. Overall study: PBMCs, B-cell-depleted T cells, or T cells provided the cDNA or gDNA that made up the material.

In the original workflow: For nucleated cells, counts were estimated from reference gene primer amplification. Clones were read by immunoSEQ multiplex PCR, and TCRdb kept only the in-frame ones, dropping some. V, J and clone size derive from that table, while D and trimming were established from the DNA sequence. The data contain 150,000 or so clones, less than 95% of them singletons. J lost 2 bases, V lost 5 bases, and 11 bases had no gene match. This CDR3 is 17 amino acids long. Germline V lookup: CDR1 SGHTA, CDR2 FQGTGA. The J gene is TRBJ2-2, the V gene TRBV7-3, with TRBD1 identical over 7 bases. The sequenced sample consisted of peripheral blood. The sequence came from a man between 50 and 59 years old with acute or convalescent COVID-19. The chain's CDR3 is CASSPMSGQINTGELFF. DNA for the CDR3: TGTGCCAGCAGCCCGATGTCGGGACAGATCAACACCGGGGAGCTGTTTTTT.